These T cell receptor beta chains were read from a single sample in a study of cytomegalovirus exposure and HLA in healthy donors. This table comes from immunoSEQ multiplex PCR, and its TCRdb copy is limited to in-frame clones, with some not included. The sample records over 45,000 clones, 90% being singletons. Sequences were obtained from PBMCs. The origin of the receptors is a man aged 18 to 30 in good health and CMV-seronegative. Both conserved end residues are part of each CDR3. Each record gives: clone size, V gene, D gene, J gene, CDR3 DNA, CDR3 protein. A D gene is named only where the DNA matches it firmly. Some rows mark clone size as missing; the rest say once, few, many or name a class of expanded clone.

few	TRBV2	.	TRBJ1-2	TGTGCCAGCAGCACTACGGGGACTGCTTTGTATGGCTACACCTTC	CASSTTGTALYGYTF
.	TRBV7-8	TRBD1	TRBJ2-2	TGTGCCAGCAGCAAACCGGGACAGGGGATTCCCGGGGAGCTGTTTTTT	CASSKPGQGIPGELFF
.	TRBV7-9	.	TRBJ1-1	TGTGCCAGCAGCTTGGGGCGCACTTACACTGAAGCTTTCTTT	CASSLGRTYTEAFF
.	TRBV30	.	TRBJ2-5	TGTGCCTGGAGTCCCAGGGAGACCCAGTACTTC	CAWSPRETQYF
.	TRBV29-1	.	TRBJ1-2	TGCAGCGTTAGAACACCGGACAGCGATTATGGCTACACCTTC	CSVRTPDSDYGYTF
.	TRBV10-3	TRBD2	TRBJ2-3	TGTGCCATCAGTAGCGGACTAGCGGGAAGAACAGATACGCAGTATTTT	CAISSGLAGRTDTQYF
.	TRBV7-3	.	TRBJ2-2	TGTGCCAGCAGCTTTTTGGTCGGCGGGGAGCTGTTTTTT	CASSFLVGGELFF
.	TRBV9	.	TRBJ2-1	TGTGCCAGCAGCGTAGTTTTGCGGTACAATGAGCAGTTCTTC	CASSVVLRYNEQFF
.	TRBV28	.	TRBJ2-5	TGTGCCAGCATTAGGAGGTCCGTGGGGAGAAAGTACCAAGAGACCCAGTACTTC	CASIRRSVGRKYQETQYF
.	TRBV10-3	TRBD1	TRBJ2-1	TGTGCCATCCAGGGACAGGGGGCCTCCTACAATGAGCAGTTCTTC	CAIQGQGASYNEQFF
.	TRBV28	.	TRBJ1-4	TGTGCCAGCAGTGGTGTCCGGGAAAAACTGTTTTTT	CASSGVREKLFF
.	TRBV7-9	TRBD1	TRBJ2-2	TGTGCCAGCAGCACAGGGGACAGGGTTTCCGGGGAGCTGTTTTTT	CASSTGDRVSGELFF
.	TRBV4-1	TRBD2	TRBJ2-5	TGCGCCAGCAGCCAAGATCTTGCCGGGAGGGCCGGAGAGACCCAGTACTTC	CASSQDLAGRAGETQYF
.	TRBV7-9	TRBD1	TRBJ1-1	TGTGCCAGCAGCCCACAGGGGGCGGACACTGAAGCTTTCTTT	CASSPQGADTEAFF
once	TRBV2	.	TRBJ2-1	TGTGCCAGCAGTGAAACGAGCGGGGAGCAGTTCTTC	CASSETSGEQFF
.	TRBV28	TRBD2	TRBJ2-7	TGTGCCAGCCCATGGCCCCTTCGGCGGGAGGTCTACGAGCAGTACTTC	CASPWPLRREVYEQYF
.	TRBV28	.	TRBJ1-5	TGTGCCAGCAGTTTCTGGAGCAGGGCCGGCAATCAGCCCCAGCATTTT	CASSFWSRAGNQPQHF
.	TRBV7-6	.	TRBJ2-3	TGTGCCAGCAGCCCCCAGGCGTACGATACGCAGTATTTT	CASSPQAYDTQYF
.	TRBV10-1	.	TRBJ2-7	TGCGCCAGAAGATTTCGAGGGACCTACGAGCAGTACTTC	CARRFRGTYEQYF
once	TRBV13	.	TRBJ1-5	TGTGCCAGCAGCGCCAGCGGGGGATGGCCCCAGCATTTT	CASSASGGWPQHF
.	TRBV9	.	TRBJ1-1	TGTGCCAGCAGCGTAGCGGCAGCGATCACTGAAGCTTTCTTT	CASSVAAAITEAFF
.	TRBV4-3	.	TRBJ2-3	TGCGCCAGCAGCCAAGGGGCGGGGTTCACAGATACGCAGTATTTT	CASSQGAGFTDTQYF
.	TRBV7-9	TRBD2	TRBJ2-7	TGTGCCAGCAGCTTTAGCGGGAGTCCGGTCTACGAGCAGTACTTC	CASSFSGSPVYEQYF
.	TRBV14	TRBD2	TRBJ2-1	TGTGCCAGCAGCCTGCCGGGACTAGCGATAGTCGATGAGCAGTTCTTC	CASSLPGLAIVDEQFF
.	TRBV6-5	TRBD2	TRBJ2-7	TGTGCCAGCAGTTACTCCCGGGAGGGCCCCCCCTACGAGCAGTACTTC	CASSYSREGPPYEQYF
.	TRBV28	TRBD1	TRBJ1-2	TGTGCCAGCAGTCCAGCGACAGGGGAAAGCTATGGCTACACCTTC	CASSPATGESYGYTF
few	TRBV2	.	TRBJ2-7	TGTGCCAGCTTGGTAGCGGTCACCTCCTACGAGCAGTACTTC	CASLVAVTSYEQYF
.	TRBV11-2	.	TRBJ1-5	TGTGCCAGCAGATTAATACCCAGGGGCTTGAATCAGCCCCAGCATTTT	CASRLIPRGLNQPQHF
.	TRBV2	TRBD2	TRBJ2-7	TGTGCCAGCAGTGAAACGGGGCGAGGCGGGAGGAACTTC	CASSETGRGGRNF